This entry is about one TCR beta chain. Its antigen is unidentified. From 5'RACE with constant-segment primers came TCR alpha and TCR beta cDNA libraries that carried sample barcodes and UMIs. TCRdb processed the 5' RACE reads anew with MiXCR; each CDR3 protein has one entry. The sample includes about 270,000 distinct CDR3 sequences, 15% to 20% of them seen just once. This sample was taken from a study of T-cell memory formation after mild COVID-19. General study results and limits: Among CD4+ contracting clones, most were CM and EM, and CD8+ ones EMRA.

CDR3 length: 12 residues. V was pared by 1 base and J by 9 bases, with 7 bases between. Germline CDR1 reads MGHRA; CDR2 reads YSYEKL. The sequenced material came from PBMCs or a T cell subset sorted from them (not recorded which). The chain combines TRBV4-1 with TRBJ1-3; D is undetermined. This TCR came from a man aged 18-30 years who had mild COVID-19 (a few samples of this study predate the infection). Cell type and time point are not known. The chain's CDR3 is CASSQVRSTIYF. The CDR3 DNA reads TGCGCCAGCAGCCAAGTGCGGAGCACCATATATTTT.